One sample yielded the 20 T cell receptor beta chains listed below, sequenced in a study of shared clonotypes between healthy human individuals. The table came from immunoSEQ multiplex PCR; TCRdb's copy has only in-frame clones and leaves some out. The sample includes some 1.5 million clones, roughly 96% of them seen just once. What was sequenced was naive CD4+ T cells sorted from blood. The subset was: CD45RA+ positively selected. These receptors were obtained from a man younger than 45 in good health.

CDR3 nucleotide sequence: TGCAGCGTCACGGCGACGGCTACCTACGAGCAGTACTTC. Amino acids: CSVTATATYEQYF. V gene TRBV29-1 combines with J gene TRBJ2-7; D ambiguous. The CDR3 has 13 amino acids. Trimming stripped 6 bases from V and 2 bases from J, with 14 bases between. From germline, CDR1 is SQVTM and CDR2 ANQGSEA.

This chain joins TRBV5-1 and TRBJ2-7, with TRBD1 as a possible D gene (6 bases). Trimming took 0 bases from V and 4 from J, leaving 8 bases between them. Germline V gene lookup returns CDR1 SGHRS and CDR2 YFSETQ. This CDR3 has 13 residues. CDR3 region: CASSLEGHYEQYF. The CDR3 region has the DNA TGCGCCAGCAGCTTGGAGGGACATTACGAGCAGTACTTC.

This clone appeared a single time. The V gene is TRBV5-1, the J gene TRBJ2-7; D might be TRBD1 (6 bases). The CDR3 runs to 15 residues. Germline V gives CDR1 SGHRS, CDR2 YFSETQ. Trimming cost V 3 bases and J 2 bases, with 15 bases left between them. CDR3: CASSSQIAGAYEQYF. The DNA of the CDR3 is TGCGCCAGCAGCTCCCAAATCGCAGGGGCCTACGAGCAGTACTTC.

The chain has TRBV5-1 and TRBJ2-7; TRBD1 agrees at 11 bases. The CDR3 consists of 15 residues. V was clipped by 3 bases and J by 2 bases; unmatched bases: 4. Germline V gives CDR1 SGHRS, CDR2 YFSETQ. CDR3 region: CASSSGQGVAYEQYF. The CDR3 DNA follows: TGCGCCAGCAGCTCGGGACAGGGGGTAGCCTACGAGCAGTACTTC. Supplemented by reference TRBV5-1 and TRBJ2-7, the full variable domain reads KAGVTQTPRYLIKTRGQQVTLSCSPISGHRSVSWYQQTPGQGLQFLFEYFSETQRNKGNFPGRFSGRQFSNSRSEMNVSTLELGDSALYLCASSSGQGVAYEQYFGPGTRLTVT.

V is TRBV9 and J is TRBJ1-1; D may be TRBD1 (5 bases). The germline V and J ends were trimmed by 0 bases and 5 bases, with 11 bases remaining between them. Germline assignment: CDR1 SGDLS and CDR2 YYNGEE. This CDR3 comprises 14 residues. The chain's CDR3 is CASSVAQGLTEAFF. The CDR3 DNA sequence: TGTGCCAGCAGCGTAGCGCAGGGCTTAACTGAAGCTTTCTTT.

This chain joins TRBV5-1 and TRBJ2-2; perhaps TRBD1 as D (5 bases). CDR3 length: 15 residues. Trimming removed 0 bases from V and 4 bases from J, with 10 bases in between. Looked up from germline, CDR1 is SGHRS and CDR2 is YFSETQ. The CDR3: CASSLGDRTTGELFF. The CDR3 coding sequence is TGCGCCAGCAGCTTGGGCGACAGAACCACCGGGGAGCTGTTTTTT.

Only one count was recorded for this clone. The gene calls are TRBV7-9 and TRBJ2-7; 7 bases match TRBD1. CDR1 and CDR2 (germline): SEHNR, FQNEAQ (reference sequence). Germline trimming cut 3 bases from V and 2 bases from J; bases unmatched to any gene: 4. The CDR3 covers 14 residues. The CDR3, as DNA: TGTGCCAGCAGCTTCGACAGGGTACCCTACGAGCAGTACTTC. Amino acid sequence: CASSFDRVPYEQYF.

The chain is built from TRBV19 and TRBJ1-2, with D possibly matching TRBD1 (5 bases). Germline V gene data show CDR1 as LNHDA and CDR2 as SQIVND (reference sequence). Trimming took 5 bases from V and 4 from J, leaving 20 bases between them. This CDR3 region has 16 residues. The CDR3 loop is CASSPVGGRGAYGYTF. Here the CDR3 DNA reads TGTGCCAGTAGTCCCGTTGGGGGACGAGGCGCCTATGGCTACACCTTC.

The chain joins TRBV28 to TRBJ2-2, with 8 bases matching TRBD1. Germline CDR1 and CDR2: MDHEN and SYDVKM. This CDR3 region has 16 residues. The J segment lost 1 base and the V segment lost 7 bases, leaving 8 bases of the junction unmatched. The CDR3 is CASNFFGTGNTGELFF. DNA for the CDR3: TGTGCCAGCAATTTTTTCGGGACAGGGAACACCGGGGAGCTGTTTTTT. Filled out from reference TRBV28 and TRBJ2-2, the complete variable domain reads DVKVTQSSRYLVKRTGEKVFLECVQDMDHENMFWYRQDPGLGLRLIYFSYDVKMKEKGDIPEGYSVSREKKERFSLILESASTNQTSMYLCASNFFGTGNTGELFFGEGSRLTVL.

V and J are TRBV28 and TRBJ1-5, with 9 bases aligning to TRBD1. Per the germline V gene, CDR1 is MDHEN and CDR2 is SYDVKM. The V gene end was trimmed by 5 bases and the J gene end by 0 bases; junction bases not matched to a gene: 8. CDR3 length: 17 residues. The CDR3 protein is CASSEDRGINSNQPQHF. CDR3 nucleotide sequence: TGTGCCAGCAGTGAAGACAGGGGGATTAATAGCAATCAGCCCCAGCATTTT.

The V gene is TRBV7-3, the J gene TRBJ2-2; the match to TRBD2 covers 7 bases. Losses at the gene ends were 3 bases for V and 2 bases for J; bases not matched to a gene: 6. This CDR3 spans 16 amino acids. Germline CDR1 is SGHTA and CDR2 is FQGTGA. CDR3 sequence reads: CASSFGGAGNTGELFF. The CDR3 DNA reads TGTGCCAGCAGCTTCGGTGGAGCGGGAAACACCGGGGAGCTGTTTTTT.

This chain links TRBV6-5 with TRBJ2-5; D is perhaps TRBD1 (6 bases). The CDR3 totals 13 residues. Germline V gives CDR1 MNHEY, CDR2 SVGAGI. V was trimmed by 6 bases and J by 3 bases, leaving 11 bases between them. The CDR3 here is CASSSGHKETQYF. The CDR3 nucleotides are TGTGCCAGCAGCTCGGGACACAAAGAGACCCAGTACTTC.

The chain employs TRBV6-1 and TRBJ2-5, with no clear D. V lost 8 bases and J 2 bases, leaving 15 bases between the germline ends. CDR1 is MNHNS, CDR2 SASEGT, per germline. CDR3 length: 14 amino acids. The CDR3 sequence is CASEFSGRQETQYF. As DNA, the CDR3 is TGTGCCAGCGAGTTCAGTGGTAGGCAAGAGACCCAGTACTTC.

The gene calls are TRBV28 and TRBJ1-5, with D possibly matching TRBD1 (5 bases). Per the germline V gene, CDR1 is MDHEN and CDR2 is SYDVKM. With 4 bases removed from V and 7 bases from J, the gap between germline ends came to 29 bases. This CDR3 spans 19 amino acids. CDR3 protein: CASSSPGRRVMGADQPQHF. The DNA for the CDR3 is TGTGCCAGCAGTTCACCGGGACGGAGGGTTATGGGCGCGGACCAGCCCCAGCATTTT. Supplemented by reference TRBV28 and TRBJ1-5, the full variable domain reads DVKVTQSSRYLVKRTGEKVFLECVQDMDHENMFWYRQDPGLGLRLIYFSYDVKMKEKGDIPEGYSVSREKKERFSLILESASTNQTSMYLCASSSPGRRVMGADQPQHFGDGTRLSIL.

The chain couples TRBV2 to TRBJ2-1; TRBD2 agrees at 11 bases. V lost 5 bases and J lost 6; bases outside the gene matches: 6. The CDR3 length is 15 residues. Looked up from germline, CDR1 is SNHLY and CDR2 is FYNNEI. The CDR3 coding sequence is TGTGCCAGCAGTATGACTAGCGGGATTCCCAATGAGCAGTTCTTC. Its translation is CASSMTSGIPNEQFF.

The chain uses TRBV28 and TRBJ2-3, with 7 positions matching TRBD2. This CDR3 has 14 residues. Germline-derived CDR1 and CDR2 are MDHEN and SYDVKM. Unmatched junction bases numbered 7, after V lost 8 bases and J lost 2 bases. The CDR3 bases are TGTGCCAGCTCCTCTAGCGGATTCACAGATACGCAGTATTTT. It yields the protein CASSSSGFTDTQYF.

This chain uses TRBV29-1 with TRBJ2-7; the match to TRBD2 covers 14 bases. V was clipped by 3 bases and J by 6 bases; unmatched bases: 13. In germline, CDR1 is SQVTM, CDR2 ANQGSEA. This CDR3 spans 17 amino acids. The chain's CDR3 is CSVDGLAGGGGPSEQYF. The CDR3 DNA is TGCAGCGTTGACGGACTAGCGGGAGGCGGGGGCCCCTCCGAGCAGTACTTC.

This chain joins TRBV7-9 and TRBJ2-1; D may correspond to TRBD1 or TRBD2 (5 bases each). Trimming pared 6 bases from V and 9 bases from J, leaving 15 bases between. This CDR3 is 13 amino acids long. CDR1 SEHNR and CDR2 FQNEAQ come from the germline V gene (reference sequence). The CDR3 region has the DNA TGTGCCAGCAGGCGCCGGGACCGGGGTGAGCAGTTCTTC. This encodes CASRRRDRGEQFF.

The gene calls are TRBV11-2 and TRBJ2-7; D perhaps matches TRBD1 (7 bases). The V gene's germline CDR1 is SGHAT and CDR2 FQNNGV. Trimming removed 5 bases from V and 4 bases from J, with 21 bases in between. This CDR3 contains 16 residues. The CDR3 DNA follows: TGTGCCAGCAGCCCCGGAGGAGGGGGCGGGCAATACGAGCAGTACTTC. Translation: CASSPGGGGGQYEQYF.

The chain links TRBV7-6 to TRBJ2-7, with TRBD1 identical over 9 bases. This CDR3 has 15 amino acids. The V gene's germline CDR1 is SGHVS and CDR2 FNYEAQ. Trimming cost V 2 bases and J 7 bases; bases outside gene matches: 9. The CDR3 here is CASSLRPQGAGEQYF. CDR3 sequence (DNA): TGTGCCAGCAGCTTAAGGCCACAGGGGGCGGGGGAGCAGTACTTC.